The 19 T cell receptor beta chains below all came from one sample that was sequenced in a study of blood T cells in healthy people across ages. Through a sample-barcoded 5' primer and a J-beta primer mix, a second PCR was run for roughly 7 to 11 cycles. TCRdb reprocessed the 5' RACE reads via MiXCR and lists one record per CDR3 protein. The sample shows 790,000 or so distinct CDR3 sequences, roughly 46% of them seen only once. Sequencing was performed on blood. These receptors all stem from a man older than 75 in good health.

The V call is TRBV21-1, the J call TRBJ2-4. TRBV21-1 is a pseudogene segment. The length of the CDR3 is 15 residues. The CDR3 nucleotides read TGTGCCAGCAGCACTGTGAAGTTTGCCAAAAACATTCAGTACTTC. Residues: CASSTVKFAKNIQYF.

V usage is TRBV10-3 and J usage is TRBJ2-4; 15 bases map to TRBD2. Germline V gives CDR1 ENHRY, CDR2 SYGVKD. The CDR3 length is 20 residues. The V segment lost 3 bases and the J segment 0 bases; nucleotides outside the gene matches: 9. In DNA, the CDR3 is TGTGCCATCAGTGATGGTGGGGGACTAGCGGGGGGACTAGCCAAAAACATTCAGTACTTC. Translating gives CAISDGGGLAGGLAKNIQYF.

The chain carries TRBV18 and TRBJ2-3; 8 nucleotides align to TRBD2. CDR1 is KGHSH and CDR2 is LQKENI in the germline V gene. V trimming: 6 bases; J trimming: 3 bases; junction bases outside the gene matches: 5. The CDR3 consists of 14 residues. The CDR3 protein is CASSNSGKTDTQYF. CDR3 nucleotides: TGTGCCAGCTCGAATAGCGGGAAGACAGATACGCAGTATTTT.

This chain uses TRBV20-1 with TRBJ2-7; D remains ambiguous. From germline, CDR1 is DFQATT and CDR2 SNEGSKA (reference sequence). With 2 bases removed from V and 3 bases from J, the gap between germline ends came to 5 bases. This CDR3 contains 11 residues. CDR3 sequence reads: CSARFGYEQYF. The CDR3 region has the DNA TGCAGTGCTAGATTCGGCTACGAGCAGTACTTC.

This chain connects TRBV7-6 to TRBJ2-2; D ambiguous. Trimming removed 5 bases from V and 6 bases from J, with 19 bases in between. The length of the CDR3 is 16 residues. CDR1 is SGHVS and CDR2 is FNYEAQ in the germline V gene. The DNA of the CDR3 is TGTGCCAGCAGCCGAGAGTTAACCGGAACCGCCGGGGAGCTGTTTTTT. Protein sequence: CASSRELTGTAGELFF.

The genes are TRBV14 and TRBJ2-5, with D uncertain. CDR1 and CDR2 from the germline V gene are SGHDN and FVKESK. This CDR3 has 13 residues. Trimming stripped 0 bases from V and 5 bases from J, with 7 bases between. CDR3: CASSQDPAETQYF. The CDR3 DNA follows: TGTGCCAGCAGCCAAGACCCCGCGGAGACCCAGTACTTC.

About this clonotype: A much larger clone sits a single nucleotide away, making a read error possible. The chain couples TRBV5-1 to TRBJ1-2, with D perhaps TRBD1 (6 bases). The germline CDR1 and CDR2 sequences are SGHRS and YFSETQ. The CDR3 sequence is 16 residues long. The CDR3 spells CDSSTGDGTQNYGYTF. CDR3 sequence (DNA): TGCGACAGCAGCACGGGAGACGGGACACAAAACTATGGCTACACCTTC.

This clonotype was counted a few times. V is TRBV18 and J is TRBJ1-1; D gene ambiguous. Deletions cut 0 bases from V and 0 bases from J, with 5 bases between. This CDR3 is 14 amino acids long. The germline gives CDR1 KGHSH, CDR2 LQKENI. CDR3 loop: CASSPPSVNTEAFF. CDR3 in DNA: TGTGCCAGCTCACCACCGTCGGTGAACACTGAAGCTTTCTTT.

This clonotype was counted between two and nine times. V usage is TRBV20-1 and J usage is TRBJ1-5; the D gene is possibly TRBD1 (6 bases). The CDR3 is 13 residues long. V lost 0 bases to trimming and J lost 6 bases, with 9 bases between them. Per the germline V gene, CDR1 is DFQATT and CDR2 is SNEGSKA (reference sequence). The CDR3 DNA follows: TGCAGTGCTAGAGAGGGGGCAAGTCAGCCCCAGCATTTT. Residues: CSAREGASQPQHF.

This clonotype was counted only a few times. The chain joins TRBV20-1 to TRBJ2-3; no clear D gene. This CDR3 has 14 residues. Germline CDR1 reads DFQATT; CDR2 reads SNEGSKA (reference sequence). V lost 3 bases, J lost 1 base, and 11 bases lay in between. CDR3 residues: CSARPVSGTDTQYF. The CDR3 DNA reads TGCAGTGCTAGGCCCGTGAGCGGCACAGATACGCAGTATTTT.

V is TRBV7-9 and J is TRBJ2-1, with 9 bases lining up with TRBD2. The J segment lost 5 bases and the V segment lost 3 bases, leaving 8 bases of the junction unmatched. The CDR3 loop spans 16 amino acids. Germline CDR1 reads SEHNR; CDR2 reads FQNEAQ (reference sequence). In DNA form, the CDR3 reads TGTGCCAGCAGCTTTGGAGATAGCGGGGGTAACAATGAGCAGTTCTTC. Translation: CASSFGDSGGNNEQFF.

The genes are TRBV12-3 or TRBV12-4 and TRBJ2-2; D not certain. V gave up 5 bases and J gave up 5 bases, with 9 bases separating them. The CDR3 contains 13 residues. This CDR3 reads CASSPRTTGELFF. The CDR3 nucleotides read TGTGCCAGCAGTCCTCGGACGACCGGGGAGCTGTTTTTT.

V gene TRBV29-1 combines with J gene TRBJ2-3; 7 nucleotides match TRBD2. V shed 4 bases and J 1 base; nucleotides not matched to a gene: 5. The CDR3 consists of 14 residues. The germline V gene has CDR1 SQVTM and CDR2 ANQGSEA. CDR3 coding DNA: TGCAGCGTTGGGGGGGGGTCGGGCACAGATACGCAGTATTTT. This translates into CSVGGGSGTDTQYF.

V and J are TRBV7-2 and TRBJ2-1; 9 nucleotides agree with TRBD1. The junction had 13 bases not matched to a gene; V was cut back by 0 bases and J by 13 bases. CDR1 and CDR2 (germline): SGHTA, FQGNSA. The CDR3 length is 16 residues. Here the CDR3 DNA reads TGTGCCAGCAGCTTAGCCGTGACAGGGGGACAAGAGACCCAGTTCTTC. Translating it yields CASSLAVTGGQETQFF.

The gene calls are TRBV29-1 and TRBJ1-5; TRBD1 matches 7 bases. CDR3 length: 14 residues. V lost 7 bases to trimming and J lost 0 bases; unmatched junction nucleotides: 6. The germline CDR1 and CDR2 sequences are SQVTM and ANQGSEA. CDR3: CSADRDFSNQPQHF. CDR3 in DNA: TGCAGCGCCGACAGGGATTTTAGCAATCAGCCCCAGCATTTT.

There are a few counts of this clonotype. This rearrangement joins TRBV12-3 or TRBV12-4 to TRBJ2-1, with 8 bases fitting TRBD2. This CDR3 is built from 16 residues. The V segment lost 4 bases and the J segment 4 bases; nucleotides outside the gene matches: 9. This chain's CDR3 is CASSSPGTREYNEQFF. CDR3 coding DNA: TGTGCCAGCAGTTCCCCCGGGACTAGAGAATACAATGAGCAGTTCTTC.

The chain recombines TRBV7-2 with TRBJ2-1, with D possibly TRBD2 on 5 matching bases. V was shortened by 6 bases and J by 4 bases, with 16 bases between the two germline ends. The CDR3 sequence is 15 residues long. Germline CDR1 is SGHTA and CDR2 is FQGNSA. CDR3 sequence (DNA): TGTGCCAGCAGAAGCGGAACCGCCTCTTACAATGAGCAGTTCTTC. It translates to CASRSGTASYNEQFF.

The chain combines TRBV29-1 with TRBJ2-7; either TRBD1 or TRBD2 may fit D (5 bases each). The V gene's germline CDR1 is SQVTM and CDR2 ANQGSEA. The length of the CDR3 is 14 residues. Trimming took off 6 bases at V and 3 bases at J, with 18 bases between the two ends. CDR3 DNA: TGCAGCGTCGGAGGTGGCACAGGAGTCTACGAGCAGTACTTC. This codes for CSVGGGTGVYEQYF.

In this sample, this clonotype turned up many times. V gene TRBV7-2 combines with J gene TRBJ2-5; weak D call: TRBD2 (6 bases). The CDR3 sequence is 14 residues long. V was shortened by 6 bases and J by 0 bases, with 11 bases between the two germline ends. CDR1 SGHTA and CDR2 FQGNSA come from the germline V gene. The CDR3 nucleotides are TGTGCCAGCAGTCGGGACTCGAACCAAGAGACCCAGTACTTC. Its protein is CASSRDSNQETQYF.